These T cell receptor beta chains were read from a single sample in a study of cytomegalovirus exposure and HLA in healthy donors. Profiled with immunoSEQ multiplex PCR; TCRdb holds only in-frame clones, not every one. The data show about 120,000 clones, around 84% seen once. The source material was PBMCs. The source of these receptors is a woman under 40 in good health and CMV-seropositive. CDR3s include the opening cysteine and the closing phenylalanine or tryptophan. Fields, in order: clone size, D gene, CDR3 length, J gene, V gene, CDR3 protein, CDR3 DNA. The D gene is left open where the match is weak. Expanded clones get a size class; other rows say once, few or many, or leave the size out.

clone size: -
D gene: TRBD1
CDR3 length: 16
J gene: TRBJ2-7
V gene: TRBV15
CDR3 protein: CATSGGQGGAGYEQYF
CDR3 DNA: TGTGCCACCAGCGGTGGACAGGGAGGCGCGGGCTACGAGCAGTACTTC

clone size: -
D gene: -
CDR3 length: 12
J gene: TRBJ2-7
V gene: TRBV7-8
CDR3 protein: CASSLATTEQYF
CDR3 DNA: TGTGCCAGCAGCTTAGCCACGACAGAGCAGTACTTC

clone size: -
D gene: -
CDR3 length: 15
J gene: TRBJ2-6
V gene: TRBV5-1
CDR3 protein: CASSPGDSGANVLTF
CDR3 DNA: TGCGCCAGCAGCCCCGGGGACTCTGGGGCCAACGTCCTGACTTTC

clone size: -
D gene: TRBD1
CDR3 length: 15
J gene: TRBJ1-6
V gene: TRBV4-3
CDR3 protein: CASSQEGTANSPLHF
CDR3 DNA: TGCGCCAGCAGCCAAGAGGGGACAGCCAATTCACCCCTCCACTTT

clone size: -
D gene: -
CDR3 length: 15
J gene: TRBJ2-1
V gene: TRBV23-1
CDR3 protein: CASSYRPSSYNEQFF
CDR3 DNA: TGCGCCAGCAGTTACAGGCCTAGCTCCTACAATGAGCAGTTCTTC

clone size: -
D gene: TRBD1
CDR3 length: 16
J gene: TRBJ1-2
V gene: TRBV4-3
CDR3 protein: CASSQDGTGAIYGYTF
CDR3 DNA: TGCGCCAGCAGCCAGGATGGGACAGGGGCAATCTATGGCTACACCTTC

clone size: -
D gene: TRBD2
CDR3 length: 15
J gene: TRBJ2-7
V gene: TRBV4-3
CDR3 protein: CASSLRASGGYEQYF
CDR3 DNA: TGCGCCAGCAGCCTTAGAGCTAGCGGGGGTTACGAGCAGTACTTC

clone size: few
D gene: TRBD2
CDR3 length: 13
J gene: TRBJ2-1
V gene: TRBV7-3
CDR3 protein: CASGRGGSNEQFF
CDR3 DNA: TGTGCCAGCGGAAGGGGAGGGTCCAATGAGCAGTTCTTC

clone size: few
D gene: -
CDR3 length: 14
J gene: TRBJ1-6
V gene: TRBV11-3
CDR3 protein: CASSLDPGVSPLHF
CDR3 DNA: TGTGCCAGCAGCTTAGATCCGGGGGTTTCACCCCTCCACTTT

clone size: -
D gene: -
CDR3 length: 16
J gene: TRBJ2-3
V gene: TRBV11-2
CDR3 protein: CASSWNTYGSTDTQYF
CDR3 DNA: TGTGCCAGCAGCTGGAACACCTATGGGAGTACAGATACGCAGTATTTT

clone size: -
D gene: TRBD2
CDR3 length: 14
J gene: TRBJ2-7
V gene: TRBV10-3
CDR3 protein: CAIHIRAVRGGQYF
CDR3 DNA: TGTGCCATCCACATACGAGCTGTTCGCGGGGGGCAGTACTTC

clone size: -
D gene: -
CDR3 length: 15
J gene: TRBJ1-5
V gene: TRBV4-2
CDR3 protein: CASSQDAQGNQPQHF
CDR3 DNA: TGTGCCAGCAGCCAAGACGCCCAGGGTAATCAGCCCCAGCATTTT

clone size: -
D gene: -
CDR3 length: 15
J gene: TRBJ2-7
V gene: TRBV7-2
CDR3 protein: CASSPWGGPGYEQYF
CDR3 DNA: TGTGCCAGCAGCCCCTGGGGAGGCCCGGGGTACGAGCAGTACTTC

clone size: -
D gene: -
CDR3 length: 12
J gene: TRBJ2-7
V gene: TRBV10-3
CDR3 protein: CAISGTGYEQYF
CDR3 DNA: TGTGCCATCAGTGGTACAGGGTACGAGCAGTACTTC

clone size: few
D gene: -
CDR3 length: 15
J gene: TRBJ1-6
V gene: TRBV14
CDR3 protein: CASSQGQTDVFPLHF
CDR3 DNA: TGTGCCAGCAGCCAAGGGCAGACAGACGTTTTTCCCCTCCACTTT

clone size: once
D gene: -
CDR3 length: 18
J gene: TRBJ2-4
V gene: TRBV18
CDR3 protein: CASSPNPQGRSDKNIQYF
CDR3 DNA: TGTGCCAGCTCACCGAACCCCCAGGGCCGGAGTGACAAAAACATTCAGTACTTC

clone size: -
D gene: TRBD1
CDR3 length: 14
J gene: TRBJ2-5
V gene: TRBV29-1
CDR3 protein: CSVEARGLGETQYF
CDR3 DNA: TGCAGCGTTGAGGCCAGGGGGCTTGGGGAGACCCAGTACTTC

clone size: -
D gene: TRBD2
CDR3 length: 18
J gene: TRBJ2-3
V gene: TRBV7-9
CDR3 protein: CASSLGNSGGPSTDTQYF
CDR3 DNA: TGTGCCAGCAGCTTAGGAAATAGCGGGGGGCCGAGCACAGATACGCAGTATTTT